This T cell receptor beta chain came from a study of regulatory T cells in long-lasting Graves disease. This clonotype was seen repeatedly, ten times or more. To make TCR beta libraries, researchers used iRepertoire HTBI primers and Arm-PCR of CDR3 regions. TCRdb re-called the multiplex PCR reads through MiXCR, storing one row per CDR3 protein. This table has about 500,000 distinct CDR3 sequences, under 20% appearing once. Described time point: newly diagnosed GD, antithyroid drugs for less than 3 months. Extracted RNA from PBMCs served as the source of the TCR library. Doctors identified Graves' disease using the American Thyroid Association guidelines. The germline V gene encodes CDR1 GTSNPN and CDR2 SVGIG (reference sequence). The length of the CDR3 is 11 residues. This sample also appeared in a second study, on T cells in Graves' hyperthyroidism and ophthalmopathy.

The V call is TRBV30, the J call TRBJ2-1; D could derive from TRBD1 or TRBD2 (6 bases each). The origin of this receptor is a man aged 35 to 55 with Graves disease. The sample in question was peripheral blood mononuclear cells (PBMCs), obtained at new diagnosis, from a patient treated with antithyroid drugs. The CDR3 loop is CAVGGFNEQFF. CDR3 sequence (DNA): TGTGCTGTAGGGGGGTTCAATGAGCAGTTCTTC.